This is a list of T cell receptor beta chains from one sample in a study of cytomegalovirus exposure and HLA in healthy donors. This table comes from immunoSEQ multiplex PCR, and its TCRdb copy is limited to in-frame clones, with some not included. The sample lists roughly 70,000 clones; approximately 95% were seen once. The sample was PBMCs. The receptor set was obtained from a man between 18 and 35 years old in good health and CMV-seronegative. CDR3s include the opening cysteine and the closing phenylalanine or tryptophan. A D gene is named only where the DNA matches it firmly. Some rows mark clone size as missing; the rest say once, few, many or name a class of expanded clone.

v_gene	abundance	j_gene	d_gene	CDR3nt	CDR3aa
TRBV27	NA	TRBJ2-1	TRBD2	TGTGCCAGCAGTGGGTCTGGCGGGGGGGCCGTGCAGAATGAGCAGTTCTTC	CASSGSGGGAVQNEQFF
TRBV2	NA	TRBJ1-2	NA	TGTGCCAGCCTTACCGGGGTAAAGAATCTAAATGGCTACACCTTC	CASLTGVKNLNGYTF
TRBV19	NA	TRBJ2-2	TRBD1	TGTGCCAGTAGGGCCGTCGGGACAGGGAACACCGGGGAGCTGTTTTTT	CASRAVGTGNTGELFF
TRBV4-1	NA	TRBJ2-7	NA	TGCGCCAGCAGCCAGTGGACAGAAGGGGACTACGAGCAGTACTTC	CASSQWTEGDYEQYF
TRBV5-1	NA	TRBJ2-5	TRBD2	TGCGCCAGCAGCGAGCGGGACGGGGGACCAACGGAGACCCAGTACTTC	CASSERDGGPTETQYF
TRBV9	NA	TRBJ2-5	NA	TGTGCCAGCAGCGTAGGATCAGGGCAAGAGACCCAGTACTTC	CASSVGSGQETQYF
TRBV5-4	NA	TRBJ2-7	NA	TGTGCCAGCAGCTCAAACCCCGCAGTTTACGAGCAGTACTTC	CASSSNPAVYEQYF
TRBV7-6	NA	TRBJ2-1	NA	TGTGCCAGCAGCTCGGGACAACGCGTCTATGAGCAGTTCTTC	CASSSGQRVYEQFF
TRBV5-6	NA	TRBJ2-7	TRBD2	TGTGCCAGCAGCCACGGGGGGGCGTCCGAGCAGTACTTC	CASSHGGASEQYF
TRBV9	NA	TRBJ2-3	NA	TGTGCCAGCAGCGTAGTCGAGACAGGCCGCACAGATACGCAGTATTTT	CASSVVETGRTDTQYF
TRBV19	NA	TRBJ2-4	NA	TGTGCCAGTGGGGGCCTCGGTAGTGCCAAAAACATTCAGTACTTC	CASGGLGSAKNIQYF
TRBV18	once	TRBJ1-1	TRBD1	TGTGCCAGCTCACCGACGACAGGGGCGAACACTGAAGCTTTCTTT	CASSPTTGANTEAFF
TRBV30	few	TRBJ1-1	NA	TGTGCCTGGAGTAAGGGGCTGGTCACTGAAGCTTTCTTT	CAWSKGLVTEAFF
TRBV6-5	NA	TRBJ2-7	NA	TGTGCCAGCAGGGCACAGCCGTCCGGGGGTGAGCAGTACTTC	CASRAQPSGGEQYF
TRBV11-2	NA	TRBJ2-7	TRBD2	TGTGCCAGCAGCTTGACTAGCGGGGGGGTTTTAAGGTACGAGCAGTACTTC	CASSLTSGGVLRYEQYF
TRBV5-1	once	TRBJ2-5	TRBD1	TGCGCCAGCAGCTTGGTGGGACAGGGGGTGGGAGAGACCCAGTACTTC	CASSLVGQGVGETQYF
TRBV10-3	NA	TRBJ2-5	TRBD2	TGTGCCATCAGTGAGTCCTTCGGTGGCGGGGGGACCCAAGAGACCCAGTACTTC	CAISESFGGGGTQETQYF
TRBV6-5	NA	TRBJ2-3	NA	TGTGCCAGCAGTCCTTGGACAGCTACCACAGATACGCAGTATTTT	CASSPWTATTDTQYF
TRBV28	NA	TRBJ2-2	NA	TGTGCCAGCAGCTACAGGGAGACCGGGGAGCTGTTTTTT	CASSYRETGELFF
TRBV5-1	NA	TRBJ1-4	TRBD1	TGCGCCAGCAGCTTTCTTGGACAGGGGGGAACAACTAATGAAAAACTGTTTTTT	CASSFLGQGGTTNEKLFF